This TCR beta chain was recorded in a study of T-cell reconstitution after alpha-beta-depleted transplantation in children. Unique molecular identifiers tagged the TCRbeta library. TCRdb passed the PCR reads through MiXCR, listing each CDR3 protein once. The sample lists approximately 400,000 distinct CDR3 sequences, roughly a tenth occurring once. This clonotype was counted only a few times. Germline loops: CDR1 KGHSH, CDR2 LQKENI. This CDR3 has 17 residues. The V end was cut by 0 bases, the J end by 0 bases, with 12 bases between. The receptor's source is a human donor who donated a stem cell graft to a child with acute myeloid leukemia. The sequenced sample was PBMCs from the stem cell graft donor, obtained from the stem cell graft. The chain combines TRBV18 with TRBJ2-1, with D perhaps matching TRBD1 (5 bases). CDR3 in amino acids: CASSPPSWGRSYNEQFF. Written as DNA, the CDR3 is TGTGCCAGCTCACCACCGAGCTGGGGCCGCTCCTACAATGAGCAGTTCTTC. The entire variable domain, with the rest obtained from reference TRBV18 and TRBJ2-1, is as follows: NAGVMQNPRHLVRRRGQEARLRCSPMKGHSHVYWYRQLPEEGLKFMVYLQKENIIDESGMPKERFSAEFPKEGPSILRIQQVVRGDSAAYFCASSPPSWGRSYNEQFFGPGTRLTVL.